The 16 T cell receptor beta chains in this list originate from one sample, sequenced in a study of shared clonotypes between healthy human individuals. Naive CD8 cells lacked CD45RO, underwent positive selection for CCR7 and left out terminally differentiated effector memory CD45RA+ cells. TCRdb's table, derived via immunoSEQ multiplex PCR, lists solely in-frame clones and lacks some. This table holds some 2,000,000 clones, about 95% found once. The source material was naive CD8+ T cells sorted from blood. These receptors were obtained from a man between 18 and 35 years old in good health.

This clone has just one count. The chain links TRBV7-2 to TRBJ1-1; the match to TRBD1 covers 7 bases. The V segment lost 5 bases and the J segment 3 bases; nucleotides outside the gene matches: 6. The CDR3 is 14 residues long. Germline-derived CDR1 and CDR2 are SGHTA and FQGNSA. The CDR3 sequence: CASSAFTGDTEAFF. The CDR3 coding sequence is TGTGCCAGCAGCGCCTTCACAGGGGACACTGAAGCTTTCTTT.

This clone has just one count. This sample includes further DNA sequences coding for the same CDR3. V usage is TRBV4-3 and J usage is TRBJ1-1, with D maybe TRBD1 (5 bases). Trimming cost V 0 bases and J 3 bases, with 11 bases left between them. Germline CDR1 LGHNA, CDR2 YSLEER. The CDR3 runs to 15 residues. The CDR3 is CASSQDAGLDTEAFF. The CDR3 DNA follows: TGCGCCAGCAGCCAAGATGCAGGGCTCGACACTGAAGCTTTCTTT.

The rearrangement joins TRBV7-9 to TRBJ2-6, with D maybe TRBD2 (5 bases). The CDR3 length is 15 residues. Germline CDR1 and CDR2: SEHNR and FQNEAQ (reference sequence). V lost 7 bases to trimming and J lost 0 bases, with 10 bases between them. Here the CDR3 DNA reads TGTGCCAGCAACGGACTTCTCTCTGGGGCCAACGTCCTGACTTTC. Translated: CASNGLLSGANVLTF.

The J gene is TRBJ2-7, the V gene TRBV6-5, with 13 bases that match TRBD2. The CDR3 spans 15 residues. The V gene end was trimmed by 6 bases and the J gene end by 5 bases; junction bases not matched to a gene: 7. Germline-derived CDR1 and CDR2 are MNHEY and SVGAGI. The CDR3 coding sequence is TGTGCCAGCAGCAGGACTAGCGGGAGTTCGGACGAGCAGTACTTC. As protein: CASSRTSGSSDEQYF.

The chain joins TRBV9 to TRBJ2-1; 8 nucleotides align to TRBD2. The CDR3 spans 20 residues. Germline CDR1 is SGDLS and CDR2 is YYNGEE. V lost 1 base, J lost 7 bases, and 22 bases stayed unmatched. CDR3 residues: CASSVRPGERGNNLGNEQFF. DNA for the CDR3: TGTGCCAGCAGCGTACGGCCGGGCGAGCGGGGGAACAACTTGGGGAATGAGCAGTTCTTC.

The chain joins TRBV27 to TRBJ1-1; D might be TRBD1 (5 bases). Germline V lookup: CDR1 MNHEY, CDR2 SMNVEV (reference sequence). The CDR3 extends over 15 amino acids. Trimming removed 5 bases at V and 3 bases at J, with 16 bases between. CDR3 sequence: CASSPPPGGYTEAFF. CDR3 bases: TGTGCCAGCAGTCCTCCACCGGGGGGGTACACTGAAGCTTTCTTT.

The chain carries TRBV6-5 and TRBJ2-5, with D perhaps TRBD1 or TRBD2 (5 bases each). V lost 2 bases and J lost 5, with 15 bases in between. Looked up from germline, CDR1 is MNHEY and CDR2 is SVGAGI. The CDR3 length is 15 residues. The CDR3 here is CASSYGGGDRETQYF. The CDR3 DNA sequence: TGTGCCAGCAGTTACGGGGGTGGGGATAGGGAGACCCAGTACTTC.

The CDR3 reads CASSPQGDTQYF. CDR3 bases: TGTGCCAGCAGCCCCCAAGGAGATACGCAGTATTTT. J is TRBJ2-3 and V is TRBV5-6, with D unclear. V was pared by 4 bases and J by 5 bases, with 8 bases between. Germline CDR1 is SGHDT and CDR2 is YYEEEE. This CDR3 spans 12 amino acids.

The chain combines TRBV19 with TRBJ1-1; D is uncertain. Germline V gene sequence: CDR1 LNHDA, CDR2 SQIVND (reference sequence). The CDR3 runs to 15 residues. The V gene lost 2 bases and the J gene lost 3 bases, with 13 bases spanning the gap. The CDR3 DNA sequence: TGTGCCAGTAGTATAAGTGGGAATTCGGACACTGAAGCTTTCTTT. Translation: CASSISGNSDTEAFF.

The chain employs TRBV4-3 and TRBJ2-7; D remains ambiguous. Germline CDR1 reads LGHNA; CDR2 reads YSLEER. With 0 bases removed from V and 2 bases from J, the gap between germline ends came to 11 bases. The CDR3 runs to 15 residues. CDR3 amino acids: CASSQDRRFAYEQYF. The CDR3 region has the DNA TGCGCCAGCAGCCAAGATCGGCGTTTTGCCTACGAGCAGTACTTC.

The chain employs TRBV27 and TRBJ2-7; D may correspond to TRBD1 or TRBD2 (5 bases each). V was trimmed by 1 base and J by 7 bases, leaving 11 bases between them. The length of the CDR3 is 13 residues. Germline loops: CDR1 MNHEY, CDR2 SMNVEV (reference sequence). The CDR3 DNA reads as TGTGCCAGCAGTTTATTGGGACCACAGGAGCAGTACTTC. Its protein product is CASSLLGPQEQYF.

The J gene is TRBJ2-7, the V gene TRBV5-6, with 10 bases fitting TRBD1. The J segment lost 12 bases and the V segment lost 4 bases, leaving 10 bases of the junction unmatched. This CDR3 region has 13 residues. Germline V gives CDR1 SGHDT, CDR2 YYEEEE. In DNA, the CDR3 is TGTGCCAGCAGCGGGACCGGGACAGGGGTTGGGTACTTC. It codes for CASSGTGTGVGYF. Using reference TRBV5-6 and TRBJ2-7 for the parts outside the CDR3, the full variable domain is DAGVTQSPTHLIKTRGQQVTLRCSPKSGHDTVSWYQQALGQGPQFIFQYYEEEERQRGNFPDRFSGHQFPNYSSELNVNALLLGDSALYLCASSGTGTGVGYFGPGTRLTVT.

The rearrangement links TRBV5-6 to TRBJ2-5; TRBD1 might be the D (6 bases). Trimming removed 3 bases from V and 5 bases from J, with 14 bases in between. This CDR3 is 14 amino acids long. In germline, CDR1 is SGHDT, CDR2 YYEEEE. The CDR3 DNA follows: TGTGCCAGCAGCTACCCAACAGGGATCGAGACCCAGTACTTC. It is translated as CASSYPTGIETQYF.

The chain couples TRBV6-5 to TRBJ2-7, with D possibly matching TRBD1 (5 bases). The V end was cut by 0 bases, the J end by 3 bases, with 12 bases between. Germline CDR1 MNHEY, CDR2 SVGAGI. The CDR3 covers 15 residues. DNA for the CDR3: TGTGCCAGCAGTTACTCGGTAGGGGTTAACTACGAGCAGTACTTC. It translates to CASSYSVGVNYEQYF.

The chain joins TRBV10-3 to TRBJ2-3; the match to TRBD2 covers 13 bases. Losses at the gene ends were 7 bases for V and 1 base for J; bases not matched to a gene: 11. The germline V gene has CDR1 ENHRY and CDR2 SYGVKD. The CDR3 totals 18 residues. CDR3 residues: CAITVELAGGPGTDTQYF. CDR3 DNA sequence: TGTGCCATCACCGTAGAACTAGCGGGAGGGCCCGGCACAGATACGCAGTATTTT.

This CDR3 is CASSASRTGNTEAFF. The CDR3 nucleotides are TGTGCCAGCAGCGCGTCCCGGACAGGTAACACTGAAGCTTTCTTT. The rearrangement links TRBV9 to TRBJ1-1, with 7 bases identical to TRBD1. Germline values: CDR1 SGDLS, CDR2 YYNGEE. J was trimmed by 2 bases and V by 3 bases; bases with no gene match: 7. The CDR3 contains 15 residues. Complete variable domain (other parts from reference TRBV9 and TRBJ1-1): DSGVTQTPKHLITATGQRVTLRCSPRSGDLSVYWYQQSLDQGLQFLIQYYNGEERAKGNILERFSAQQFPDLHSELNLSSLELGDSALYFCASSASRTGNTEAFFGQGTRLTVV.